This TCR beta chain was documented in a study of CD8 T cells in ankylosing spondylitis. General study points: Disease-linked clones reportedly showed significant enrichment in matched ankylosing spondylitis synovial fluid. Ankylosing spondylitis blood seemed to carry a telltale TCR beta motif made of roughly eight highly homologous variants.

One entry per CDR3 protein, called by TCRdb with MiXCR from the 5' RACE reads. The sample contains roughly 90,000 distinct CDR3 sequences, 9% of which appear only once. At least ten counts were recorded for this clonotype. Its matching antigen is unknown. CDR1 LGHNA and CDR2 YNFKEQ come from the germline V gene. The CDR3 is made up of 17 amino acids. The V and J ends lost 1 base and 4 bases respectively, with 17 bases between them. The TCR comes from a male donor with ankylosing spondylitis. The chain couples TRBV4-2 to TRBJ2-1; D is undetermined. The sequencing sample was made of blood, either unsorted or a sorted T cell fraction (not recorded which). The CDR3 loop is CASSQGPSWSPYNEQFF. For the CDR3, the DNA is TGTGCCAGCAGCCAAGGGCCTAGTTGGTCTCCATACAATGAGCAGTTCTTC.